This T cell receptor beta chain was found in a study of shared clonotypes between healthy human individuals. Findings of the study overall: Relative to their counterparts shared across all four donors, non-shared clonotypes exhibited diminished generation probabilities.

Germline V gives CDR1 MNHEY, CDR2 SVGAGI. This CDR3 spans 12 amino acids. The V end lost 4 bases, the J end lost 7 bases, and 8 bases lay between the germline ends. A CD45RA+ naive subset and a CD45RA-negative memory subset were split from CD4+ cells. This clone was observed a few times. Its antigen is still unknown. Assay used: immunoSEQ multiplex PCR; TCRdb lists only in-frame clones, some missing. This sample has hundreds of thousands of clones, with around 74% found just once. V and J are TRBV6-5 and TRBJ1-3, with D possibly being TRBD1 (6 bases). Sequenced input: memory CD4+ T cells sorted from blood. As to subset: CD45RA-negative fraction. This sequence originates from a woman under 40 in good health. In nucleotides, the CDR3 is TGTGCCAGCAGTTCGCAGGGGAACACCATATATTTT. It translates to CASSSQGNTIYF.